This entry lists 20 T cell receptor beta chains sequenced from one sample in a study of cytomegalovirus exposure and HLA in healthy donors. Primers for the PCR totalled 60 Vbeta and 13 Jbeta. TCRdb keeps only in-frame clones here, not all; method: immunoSEQ multiplex PCR. The sample includes fewer than 200,000 clones, more than 70% of them seen just once. Sequences were obtained from PBMCs. All receptors come from a man aged 35 to 55 in good health and CMV-seropositive.

This chain uses TRBV9 with TRBJ2-3; TRBD2 agrees at 7 bases. The CDR3 is 16 residues long. In germline, CDR1 is SGDLS, CDR2 YYNGEE. With 1 base clipped from V and 6 bases from J, the junction kept 11 bases outside the gene matches. CDR3 DNA: TGTGCCAGCAGCGTACTATCGGGAGGAAACCAGGATACGCAGTATTTT. Translated, it gives CASSVLSGGNQDTQYF.

The V call is TRBV19, the J call TRBJ2-2; tentative D call: TRBD2 (6 bases). V was trimmed by 4 bases and J by 3 bases, leaving 15 bases between them. The length of the CDR3 is 16 residues. Germline CDR1 reads LNHDA; CDR2 reads SQIVND (reference sequence). CDR3 in amino acids: CASSRFPGLDTGELFF. CDR3 DNA sequence: TGTGCCAGTAGTAGGTTCCCGGGACTTGACACCGGGGAGCTGTTTTTT.

The rearrangement joins TRBV4-2 to TRBJ2-1, with 9 bases identical to TRBD2. V lost 1 base, J lost 9 bases, and 13 bases stayed unmatched. CDR1 LGHNA and CDR2 YNFKEQ come from the germline V gene. This CDR3 is 17 amino acids long. DNA of the CDR3: TGTGCCAGCAGCCAAGCCCCAACCGGACTAGCGATGACTGAGCAGTTCTTC. Its translation: CASSQAPTGLAMTEQFF.

This sequence joins TRBV14 and TRBJ1-4, with D tentatively TRBD1 (5 bases). This CDR3 has 14 amino acids. Trimming shortened V by 2 bases and J by 5 bases, and 9 bases separated the two germline ends. The germline gives CDR1 SGHDN, CDR2 FVKESK. This CDR3 is CASSQSRGNEKLFF. As DNA, the CDR3 is TGTGCCAGCAGCCAATCGCGGGGGAATGAAAAACTGTTTTTT.

The chain uses TRBV6-5 and TRBJ1-1, with 7 bases fitting TRBD1. V shed 7 bases and J 1 base; nucleotides not matched to a gene: 9. Germline V CDR1 and CDR2: MNHEY, SVGAGI. This CDR3 has 15 amino acids. CDR3 nucleotides: TGTGCCAGCACTATGTCGACAGGGTGGAACACTGAAGCTTTCTTT. As protein: CASTMSTGWNTEAFF.

The chain is built from TRBV4-2 and TRBJ1-2; maybe TRBD1 (6 bases). V lost 0 bases and J lost 4, with 15 bases in between. This CDR3 spans 16 amino acids. Germline assignment: CDR1 LGHNA and CDR2 YNFKEQ. CDR3 sequence reads: CASSQDPAGGSYGYTF. In DNA, the CDR3 is TGTGCCAGCAGCCAAGACCCGGCGGGGGGCAGCTATGGCTACACCTTC.

The V and J genes are TRBV5-1 and TRBJ2-7, with D perhaps matching TRBD1 (5 bases). The length of the CDR3 is 16 residues. CDR1 and CDR2 (germline): SGHRS, YFSETQ. The ends were cut back, 0 bases at V and 3 bases at J, with 16 bases in the middle. DNA of the CDR3: TGCGCCAGCAGCTTGGCCACCAGGGCCATCAACTACGAGCAGTACTTC. Its translation is CASSLATRAINYEQYF.

The chain employs TRBV4-2 and TRBJ2-2; no clear D gene. Looked up from germline, CDR1 is LGHNA and CDR2 is YNFKEQ. Trimming stripped 0 bases from V and 6 bases from J, with 5 bases between. CDR3 length equals 13 residues. CDR3 sequence reads: CASSQDPAGELFF. The CDR3, as DNA: TGTGCCAGCAGCCAAGACCCGGCCGGGGAGCTGTTTTTT.

The CDR3 DNA reads as TGTGCCAGCAGTCAGGACGGGAGCTCCTACGAGCAGTACTTC. Translating gives CASSQDGSSYEQYF. The V and J genes are TRBV28 and TRBJ2-7, with D possibly being TRBD2 (6 bases). The CDR3 is made up of 14 amino acids. From germline, CDR1 is MDHEN and CDR2 SYDVKM. Trimming cost V 5 bases and J 0 bases, with 11 bases left between them.

J is TRBJ2-3 and V is TRBV5-8; D is uncertain. Germline V gene lookup returns CDR1 SGHTS and CDR2 YDEGEE. The CDR3 has 16 amino acids. Trimming shortened V by 1 base and J by 4 bases, and 16 bases separated the two germline ends. Here the CDR3 reads CASSLLISRHSDTQYF. CDR3 in DNA: TGTGCCAGCAGCTTGCTGATCAGCAGACACTCAGATACGCAGTATTTT.

The chain recombines TRBV28 with TRBJ1-2, with 7 positions matching TRBD1. Germline CDR1 and CDR2: MDHEN and SYDVKM. The V and J ends lost 6 bases and 4 bases, in that order; junction bases with no gene match: 8. There are 14 residues in the CDR3. CDR3 sequence (DNA): TGTGCCAGCAGCGAAAGGACAGGTTCCTATGGCTACACCTTC. Its translation is CASSERTGSYGYTF.

This clone was detected only once. The chain joins TRBV27 to TRBJ1-2; TRBD1 agrees at 7 bases. Germline CDR1 and CDR2: MNHEY and SMNVEV (reference sequence). Unmatched junction bases numbered 7, after V lost 8 bases and J lost 7 bases. The CDR3 loop spans 12 amino acids. CDR3 protein: CASLGGGLGYTF. Here the CDR3 DNA reads TGTGCCAGCTTAGGAGGGGGCCTTGGCTACACCTTC.

This clone was seen only once. The chain joins TRBV7-9 to TRBJ2-1; 10 bases line up with TRBD2. V gave up 1 base and J gave up 8 bases; unmatched junction bases: 14. Per germline, CDR1 SEHNR and CDR2 FQNEAQ (reference sequence). This CDR3 spans 18 amino acids. The CDR3 DNA reads as TGTGCCAGCAGCTTAGTCGGGAGCGGGAGGGTAGGCAGCTATGAGCAGTTCTTC. Amino acids: CASSLVGSGRVGSYEQFF. The variable domain in full, completed from reference TRBV7-9 and TRBJ2-1, reads DTGVSQNPRHKITKRGQNVTFRCDPISEHNRLYWYRQTLGQGPEFLTYFQNEAQLEKSRLLSDRFSAERPKGSFSTLEIQRTEQGDSAMYLCASSLVGSGRVGSYEQFFGPGTRLTVL.

This clone showed up just once. The chain employs TRBV9 and TRBJ2-5; 8 bases are shared with TRBD1. Trimming cost V 2 bases and J 5 bases; bases outside gene matches: 8. CDR1 and CDR2 (germline): SGDLS, YYNGEE. This CDR3 has 15 amino acids. CDR3 amino acids: CASSVRTGRPETQYF. CDR3 DNA: TGTGCCAGCAGCGTGAGGACAGGGCGACCCGAGACCCAGTACTTC.

The J gene is TRBJ1-3, the V gene TRBV29-1; D possibly corresponds to TRBD1 (5 bases). The CDR3 runs to 14 residues. V lost 6 bases and J 0 bases, leaving 12 bases between the germline ends. CDR1 SQVTM and CDR2 ANQGSEA come from the germline V gene. CDR3 bases: TGCAGCGTGACGGGGGAAACCTCTGGAAACACCATATATTTT. It codes for CSVTGETSGNTIYF.

The chain couples TRBV6-1 to TRBJ2-1; D is unresolved. This CDR3 is 15 amino acids long. Between the trimmed V and J ends, which lost 2 bases and 1 base, there was a span of 9 bases. Germline CDR1 MNHNS, CDR2 SASEGT. The CDR3 is CASSELSESYNEQFF. The CDR3 bases are TGTGCCAGCAGTGAACTGTCAGAATCCTACAATGAGCAGTTCTTC.

V gene TRBV12-5 combines with J gene TRBJ2-2; D is possibly TRBD1 (5 bases). Germline lookup yields CDR1 LGHNT and CDR2 FRNRAP. This CDR3 contains 15 residues. Between the trimmed V and J ends, which lost 5 bases and 5 bases, there was a span of 15 bases. CDR3 nucleotide sequence: TGTGCTAGTGGTATGGCTTCAGGGCGGACCGGGGAGCTGTTTTTT. Its translation: CASGMASGRTGELFF.

The chain couples TRBV7-2 to TRBJ1-1; D possibly corresponds to TRBD1 (6 bases). The V end was cut by 5 bases, the J end by 1 base, with 8 bases between. The germline CDR1 and CDR2 sequences are SGHTA and FQGNSA. The CDR3 has 13 amino acids. The CDR3 region is CASSVTGNTEAFF. The DNA for the CDR3 is TGTGCCAGCAGCGTGACAGGGAACACTGAAGCTTTCTTT. The entire variable domain, with the rest obtained from reference TRBV7-2 and TRBJ1-1, is as follows: GAGVSQSPSNKVTEKGKDVELRCDPISGHTALYWYRQSLGQGLEFLIYFQGNSAPDKSGLPSDRFSAERTGGSVSTLTIQRTQQEDSAVYLCASSVTGNTEAFFGQGTRLTVV.

This chain joins TRBV11-2 and TRBJ2-7; D is unresolved. Per germline, CDR1 SGHAT and CDR2 FQNNGV. The CDR3 loop spans 13 amino acids. V dropped 3 bases and J dropped 6 bases, with 12 bases sitting between them. CDR3 DNA sequence: TGTGCCAGCAGCTTCTCTACCGGTGGCGAGCAGTACTTC. The encoded protein is CASSFSTGGEQYF.

J is TRBJ1-1 and V is TRBV9, with 9 bases that match TRBD1. The CDR3 is 11 residues long. J lost 12 bases, V lost 5 bases, and 5 bases had no gene match. Germline CDR1 reads SGDLS; CDR2 reads YYNGEE. The CDR3 reads CASRGQGTTFF. As DNA, the CDR3 is TGTGCCAGCAGGGGACAGGGAACGACTTTCTTT.